The 28 T cell receptor beta chains below come from one sample, sequenced in a study of a mutant IDH1 vaccine in newly diagnosed glioma. Specified time point: week 11, during vaccination. Mutant IDH1 20-mer peptide, at 300 ug, made up each vaccine dose, with topical imiquimod. Repertoires were generated with immunoSEQ multiplex PCR, while TCRdb's copy carries only in-frame clones and drops some. Altogether about 130,000 clones are present, about four fifths being singletons, with the ten largest covering 5.5%. These TCRs are of unknown antigen specificity. The sample consisted of PBMCs, taken from a glioma patient whose treatment included an IDH1 peptide vaccine. The receptors shown here come from a middle-aged man with glioma.

The chain joins TRBV7-2 to TRBJ1-5, with D maybe TRBD1 (5 bases). Trimming cost V 5 bases and J 0 bases, with 23 bases left between them. Germline V gene lookup returns CDR1 SGHTA and CDR2 FQGNSA. The CDR3 is 19 amino acids. The CDR3 is CASSPSGEYWGISNQPQHF. CDR3 DNA: TGTGCCAGCAGCCCCTCGGGGGAATATTGGGGAATTAGCAATCAGCCCCAGCATTTT.

The chain couples TRBV4-1 to TRBJ2-3; a weak D match, TRBD2 (6 bases). The CDR3 totals 13 residues. V lost 4 bases, J lost 6 bases, and 11 bases lay in between. The V gene's germline CDR1 is MGHRA and CDR2 YSYEKL. The CDR3 sequence is CASSLGTPDTQYF. The CDR3 region has the DNA TGCGCCAGCAGCCTAGGGACTCCTGATACGCAGTATTTT.

The chain links TRBV11-3 to TRBJ2-1; D possibly corresponds to TRBD2 (6 bases). Germline CDR1 SGHNT, CDR2 YENEEA. This CDR3 comprises 14 residues. The ends were cut back, 1 base at V and 8 bases at J, with 12 bases in the middle. The CDR3 DNA reads as TGTGCCAGCAGCTTAGCCGTGGGGGGTCATGAGCAGTTCTTC. It encodes CASSLAVGGHEQFF. Filled out from reference TRBV11-3 and TRBJ2-1, the complete variable domain reads EAGVVQSPRYKIIEKKQPVAFWCNPISGHNTLYWYLQNLGQGPELLIRYENEEAVDDSQLPKDRFSAERLKGVDSTLKIQPAELGDSAVYLCASSLAVGGHEQFFGPGTRLTVL.

The chain joins TRBV7-2 to TRBJ2-7; TRBD2 is a possible D gene (6 bases). The CDR3 covers 14 residues. The ends were cut back, 3 bases at V and 3 bases at J, with 12 bases in the middle. CDR1 and CDR2 (germline): SGHTA, FQGNSA. The CDR3 sequence: CASSFGGLGYEQYF. CDR3 DNA sequence: TGTGCCAGCAGCTTCGGAGGGCTCGGCTACGAGCAGTACTTC.

J is TRBJ2-7 and V is TRBV7-2; the D is unclear. Germline lookup yields CDR1 SGHTA and CDR2 FQGNSA. This CDR3 has 12 amino acids. V was shortened by 5 bases and J by 0 bases, with 5 bases between the two germline ends. The CDR3 nucleotides read TGTGCCAGCAGCCGCCTCTCCTACGAGCAGTACTTC. Its translation is CASSRLSYEQYF.

V and J are TRBV7-8 and TRBJ2-5; D gene unclear. The V gene lost 5 bases and the J gene lost 1 base, with 11 bases spanning the gap. The CDR3 contains 14 residues. Germline assignment: CDR1 SGHVS and CDR2 FQNEAQ. Written as DNA, the CDR3 is TGTGCCAGCAGCCTCTTGGCGGCCCAAGAGACCCAGTACTTC. It is translated as CASSLLAAQETQYF.

The chain recombines TRBV11-2 with TRBJ2-3; no firm D call. The CDR3 covers 13 residues. V shed 5 bases and J shed 2 bases, with 8 bases lying between them. CDR1 and CDR2 (germline): SGHAT, FQNNGV. CDR3 nucleotides: TGTGCCAGCAGCCCGCCAGCCACAGATACGCAGTATTTT. It is translated as CASSPPATDTQYF.

V usage is TRBV5-1 and J usage is TRBJ1-2; TRBD1 aligns across 8 bases. The CDR3 totals 18 residues. J gave up 6 bases and V 2 bases, and 18 bases lay outside the gene matches. Germline CDR1 is SGHRS and CDR2 is YFSETQ. DNA for the CDR3: TGCGCCAGCAGCTTAACCCCGACAGGGGCGGCTATGGTGAATGGCTACACCTTC. Encoded protein: CASSLTPTGAAMVNGYTF.

The rearrangement links TRBV7-2 to TRBJ1-1; D gene ambiguous. Per the germline V gene, CDR1 is SGHTA and CDR2 is FQGNSA. V dropped 3 bases and J dropped 1 base, with 6 bases sitting between them. The CDR3 has 13 amino acids. The CDR3 bases are TGTGCCAGCAGCTTTGTTAAGAACACTGAAGCTTTCTTT. It translates to CASSFVKNTEAFF.

The V call is TRBV5-4, the J call TRBJ2-7; 9 bases map to TRBD1. V shed 4 bases and J 1 base; nucleotides not matched to a gene: 6. The CDR3 totals 15 residues. Germline CDR1 SGHNT, CDR2 YYREEE (reference sequence). CDR3 sequence: CASSGSGTGSYEQYF. The CDR3 DNA follows: TGTGCCAGCAGCGGATCCGGGACAGGGTCCTACGAGCAGTACTTC.

This clone was counted between two and nine times. The chain combines TRBV15 with TRBJ2-7; D is perhaps TRBD2 (6 bases). The ends were cut back, 0 bases at V and 7 bases at J, with 16 bases in the middle. The CDR3 consists of 15 residues. The germline gives CDR1 LNHNV, CDR2 YYDKDF (reference sequence). The CDR3 coding sequence is TGTGCCACCAGCAGAGATTGGGGGGATAAGAGAGAGCAGTACTTC. Translating it yields CATSRDWGDKREQYF.

V usage is TRBV19 and J usage is TRBJ1-3; D uncertain. The V gene's germline CDR1 is LNHDA and CDR2 SQIVND (reference sequence). V lost 7 bases, J lost 0 bases, and 13 bases lay in between. The CDR3 length is 15 residues. CDR3 DNA: TGTGCCAGTACCACCCGGCCGAGCTCTGGAAACACCATATATTTT. Translation gives CASTTRPSSGNTIYF. Full variable domain (remainder filled in from reference TRBV19 and TRBJ1-3): DGGITQSPKYLFRKEGQNVTLSCEQNLNHDAMYWYRQDPGQGLRLIYYSQIVNDFQKGDIAEGYSVSREKKESFPLTVTSAQKNPTAFYLCASTTRPSSGNTIYFGEGSWLTVV.

This clone was counted once. The chain couples TRBV15 to TRBJ1-4; D remains unclear. The V gene lost 0 bases and the J gene lost 7 bases, with 12 bases spanning the gap. The germline V gene encodes CDR1 LNHNV and CDR2 YYDKDF (reference sequence). The CDR3 length is 15 residues. This CDR3 reads CATSRDVRRIEKLFF. DNA for the CDR3: TGTGCCACCAGCAGAGATGTACGGCGGATTGAAAAACTGTTTTTT.

The chain employs TRBV6-1 and TRBJ2-7, with 7 bases fitting TRBD1. This CDR3 spans 16 amino acids. The trim removed 4 bases at V and 2 bases at J, leaving 11 bases unmatched. From germline, CDR1 is MNHNS and CDR2 SASEGT. This chain's CDR3 is CASSAPDRVRPYEQYF. The CDR3 nucleotides read TGTGCCAGCAGTGCCCCAGACAGGGTCAGGCCCTACGAGCAGTACTTC.

This clone was counted between two and nine times. V gene TRBV6-5 combines with J gene TRBJ2-7; no definite D call. The CDR3 spans 15 residues. Trimming left V 0 bases short and J 3 bases short, with 12 bases between. Germline loops: CDR1 MNHEY, CDR2 SVGAGI. CDR3 residues: CASSYSRGKYYEQYF. The CDR3 bases are TGTGCCAGCAGTTACTCGCGAGGAAAATACTACGAGCAGTACTTC.

This chain connects TRBV11-2 to TRBJ1-1; D may be TRBD1 (6 bases). With 6 bases removed from V and 5 bases from J, the gap between germline ends came to 19 bases. The germline CDR1 and CDR2 sequences are SGHAT and FQNNGV. This CDR3 contains 15 residues. The CDR3 loop is CASSIKGGRRTEAFF. CDR3 sequence (DNA): TGTGCCAGCAGTATCAAGGGGGGGCGGAGGACTGAAGCTTTCTTT.

The chain recombines TRBV11-3 with TRBJ2-3; D is undetermined. The V end was cut by 5 bases, the J end by 2 bases, with 14 bases between. CDR3 size: 15 residues. Germline V CDR1 and CDR2: SGHNT, YENEEA. This CDR3 reads CASSPSTAPTDTQYF. Written as DNA, the CDR3 is TGTGCCAGCAGCCCGTCGACGGCTCCCACAGATACGCAGTATTTT.

The V and J genes are TRBV7-2 and TRBJ2-5; the match to TRBD2 covers 7 bases. The CDR3 extends over 15 amino acids. CDR1 and CDR2 (germline): SGHTA, FQGNSA. V trimming: 1 base; J trimming: 5 bases; junction bases outside the gene matches: 7. CDR3 protein: CASSLDGRESETQYF. The CDR3 bases are TGTGCCAGCAGCTTAGATGGGCGGGAGAGCGAGACCCAGTACTTC.

The chain uses TRBV2 and TRBJ2-5; the D gene is possibly TRBD2 (6 bases). CDR1 is SNHLY, CDR2 FYNNEI, per germline. V shed 8 bases and J shed 5 bases, with 12 bases lying between them. CDR3 length equals 12 residues. Here the CDR3 DNA reads TGTGCCAGCGGGCGGAGGGGTGAGACCCAGTACTTC. Residues: CASGRRGETQYF.

The chain is built from TRBV25-1 and TRBJ2-2; 8 nucleotides agree with TRBD1. V trimming: 2 bases; J trimming: 1 base; junction bases outside the gene matches: 6. Germline V CDR1 and CDR2: MGHDK, SYGVNS. The CDR3 length is 17 residues. The CDR3 nucleotides are TGTGCCAGCAGTGAAACCTGGACAGGGAAGAACACCGGGGAGCTGTTTTTT. Its translation: CASSETWTGKNTGELFF.

V usage is TRBV7-9 and J usage is TRBJ1-3; no reliable D call. Germline CDR1 SEHNR, CDR2 FQNEAQ (reference sequence). The CDR3 is made up of 16 amino acids. Trimming took 1 base from V and 0 from J, leaving 10 bases between them. CDR3 nucleotide sequence: TGTGCCAGCAGCTTAGAGGCTGGGAACTCTGGAAACACCATATATTTT. Protein product: CASSLEAGNSGNTIYF.

V and J are TRBV5-6 and TRBJ2-3, with TRBD2 identical over 9 bases. The trim removed 0 bases at V and 5 bases at J, leaving 1 base unmatched. CDR1 is SGHDT, CDR2 YYEEEE, per germline. CDR3 size: 14 residues. The CDR3 loop is CASSLVLAGDTQYF. CDR3 nucleotides: TGTGCCAGCAGCTTGGTACTAGCGGGAGATACGCAGTATTTT. Full variable domain (outside the CDR3, taken from reference TRBV5-6 and TRBJ2-3): DAGVTQSPTHLIKTRGQQVTLRCSPKSGHDTVSWYQQALGQGPQFIFQYYEEEERQRGNFPDRFSGHQFPNYSSELNVNALLLGDSALYLCASSLVLAGDTQYFGPGTRLTVL.

The chain recombines TRBV2 with TRBJ2-2; D remains unclear. Germline CDR1 SNHLY, CDR2 FYNNEI. V was clipped by 8 bases and J by 4 bases, with 14 bases between them. The CDR3 loop spans 14 amino acids. CDR3 DNA: TGTGCCAGCGTGTCGACCCCGGGCACCGGGGAGCTGTTTTTT. This sequence encodes CASVSTPGTGELFF.

The rearrangement uses TRBV5-1 and TRBJ2-3, with D possibly being TRBD2 (5 bases). Trimming shortened V by 4 bases and J by 2 bases, and 20 bases separated the two germline ends. The CDR3 contains 17 residues. CDR1 and CDR2 from the germline V gene are SGHRS and YFSETQ. The CDR3 region is CASSLRAEPLVTDTQYF. CDR3 bases: TGCGCCAGCAGCCTGCGGGCGGAACCTCTGGTCACAGATACGCAGTATTTT. The full variable domain, completed using reference TRBV5-1 and TRBJ2-3, is KAGVTQTPRYLIKTRGQQVTLSCSPISGHRSVSWYQQTPGQGLQFLFEYFSETQRNKGNFPGRFSGRQFSNSRSEMNVSTLELGDSALYLCASSLRAEPLVTDTQYFGPGTRLTVL.

The chain joins TRBV10-3 to TRBJ1-1; D is undetermined. Germline V gene lookup returns CDR1 ENHRY and CDR2 SYGVKD. CDR3 size: 13 residues. Trimming shortened V by 10 bases and J by 4 bases, and 16 bases separated the two germline ends. The CDR3 region has the DNA TGTGCCAGCCCCCAGTTTTTTAGCACTGAAGCTTTCTTT. Encoded protein: CASPQFFSTEAFF.

The chain is built from TRBV23-1 and TRBJ2-5; TRBD2 matches 15 bases. Being an ORF, TRBV23-1 has a function that is uncertain. V dropped 2 bases and J dropped 3; count of bases not matched to a gene: 4. The CDR3 is made up of 17 amino acids. CDR3 coding DNA: TGCGCCAGCAGTCAACCCGGACTAGCGGGGGGGAAAGAGACCCAGTACTTC. This encodes CASSQPGLAGGKETQYF.

The CDR3 loop reads CASSFRQAVKGYTF. In DNA, the CDR3 is TGTGCCAGCAGTTTCAGACAGGCGGTTAAGGGCTACACCTTC. The V and J genes are TRBV28 and TRBJ1-2; D is perhaps TRBD1 (6 bases). V was pared by 3 bases and J by 8 bases, with 16 bases between. This CDR3 contains 14 residues. The V gene's germline CDR1 is MDHEN and CDR2 SYDVKM.

The chain combines TRBV27 with TRBJ1-5, with TRBD1 identical over 8 bases. CDR1 MNHEY and CDR2 SMNVEV come from the germline V gene (reference sequence). The CDR3 is 14 amino acids. Trimming cost V 6 bases and J 7 bases; bases outside gene matches: 8. CDR3 nucleotide sequence: TGTGCCAGCAGCCTCCAGGGGGCGCAACAGCCCCAGCATTTT. It specifies CASSLQGAQQPQHF.